This T cell receptor (beta chain) was identified in a study of T-cell reconstitution after alpha-beta-depleted transplantation in children. TCRbeta library construction was performed incorporating unique molecular identifiers. In TCRdb, the PCR reads were re-called with MiXCR into one record per CDR3 protein. The table shows hundreds of thousands of distinct CDR3 sequences, with roughly 13% occurring only once. This clonotype was counted between two and nine times. What it binds is not known. Study findings and constraints: Counts and diversity of T cells one year after transplant came mostly from newly produced T cells. Alpha-beta T cells about two months after transplant reportedly derived from several hundred expanded graft clones.

V lost 3 bases and J lost 6, with 11 bases in between. The CDR3 contains 13 residues. CDR1 and CDR2 (germline): SGHDN, FVKESK. The starting material was PBMCs, obtained before TCRalphabeta/CD19-depleted stem cell transplant. This receptor was taken from a girl aged 2 to 10 with congenital amegakaryocytic thrombocytopenia, due to receive a stem cell transplant. V and J are TRBV14 and TRBJ1-2; D gene uncertain. The CDR3 nucleotides read TGTGCCAGCAGCCAGCAAACGAGGGATGGCTACACCTTC. This codes for CASSQQTRDGYTF.